One sample yielded the 15 T cell receptor beta chains listed below, sequenced in a study of T cell repertoires in cytomegalovirus infection (dated 2019 in TCRdb). Sample treatment or condition, as interpreted from the label and publication: in vitro stimulation with specific CMV peptide epitopes to enrich CMV-specific T cells. Which antigens these TCRs recognize remains unknown. The instrument given in TCRdb is Illumina HiSeq 1500. The public reads were run again by TCRdb, first through fastp at Q25 and then through MiXCR, and only productive beta chains were kept. Entries that share a CDR3 protein sequence are merged under the most common genes and DNA. This sample has hundreds of thousands of distinct CDR3 sequences in its table, and roughly 43% of those were observed once. The ten largest clones add up to roughly two fifths of the sample. The sequencing used cultured PBMCs, collected from culture after CMV antigen stimulation. Receptors were obtained from a human donor in good health (CMV status not recorded). Some clones in this sample may be carry-over from other donors' samples.

This clonotype was detected only a few times. This rearrangement joins TRBV29-1 to TRBJ2-5; TRBD2 matches 7 bases. V lost 7 bases, J lost 3 bases, and 8 bases stayed unmatched. This CDR3 has 13 amino acids. CDR1 and CDR2 (germline): SQVTM, ANQGSEA. CDR3 sequence reads: CSAPGGPKETQYF. DNA for the CDR3: TGCAGCGCTCCGGGGGGACCAAAAGAGACCCAGTACTTC.

V and J are TRBV19 and TRBJ2-3; the D gene is possibly TRBD1 (5 bases). The germline V gene has CDR1 LNHDA and CDR2 SQIVND (reference sequence). CDR3 size: 14 residues. V lost 8 bases and J 0 bases, leaving 12 bases between the germline ends. The CDR3 bases are TGTGCCAGTTTTCAGCAGGGAAGCACAGATACGCAGTATTTT. Residues: CASFQQGSTDTQYF.

This clonotype came up many times. The CDR3 sequence: CASSFAGRISNQPQHF. The CDR3, as DNA: TGTGCCAGCAGCTTCGCAGGGCGGATTAGCAATCAGCCCCAGCATTTT. This chain uses TRBV7-2 with TRBJ1-5; D is perhaps TRBD1 (5 bases). Trimming removed 3 bases at V and 0 bases at J, with 12 bases between. The germline CDR1 and CDR2 sequences are SGHTA and FQGNSA. The CDR3 runs 16 residues.

The V gene is TRBV6-1, the J gene TRBJ1-6; possible D gene TRBD1, 5 bases. The CDR3 length is 15 residues. The germline CDR1 and CDR2 sequences are MNHNS and SASEGT. The V gene lost 3 bases and the J gene lost 6 bases, with 12 bases spanning the gap. Here the CDR3 reads CASSEGGPGNSPLHF. As DNA, the CDR3 is TGTGCCAGCAGTGAGGGGGGACCGGGTAATTCACCCCTCCACTTT.

This clonotype was detected a few times. This rearrangement joins TRBV28 to TRBJ2-3; D remains ambiguous. The ends were cut back, 4 bases at V and 1 base at J, with 18 bases in the middle. This CDR3 contains 17 residues. Germline lookup yields CDR1 MDHEN and CDR2 SYDVKM. The CDR3 DNA follows: TGTGCCAGCAGTTCCTCCATCAGGTCCCAGGGCACAGATACGCAGTATTTT. This codes for CASSSSIRSQGTDTQYF.

This chain connects TRBV12-3 or TRBV12-4 to TRBJ2-3, with no clear D. The V gene lost 3 bases and the J gene lost 2 bases, with 18 bases spanning the gap. The CDR3 has 17 amino acids. This chain's CDR3 is CASSLSRGRLLTDTQYF. The CDR3 DNA follows: TGTGCCAGCAGTTTGAGTCGTGGGCGGCTTCTCACAGATACGCAGTATTTT.

The chain has TRBV7-9 and TRBJ1-6; TRBD1 is a possible D gene (5 bases). The CDR3 has 15 residues. Trimming left V 4 bases short and J 7 bases short, with 14 bases between. Germline CDR1 is SEHNR and CDR2 is FQNEAQ (reference sequence). This CDR3 is CASSSPGRPNSPLHF. CDR3 DNA sequence: TGTGCCAGCAGCTCACCGGGACGGCCGAATTCACCCCTCCACTTT. Full variable domain (rest looked up from reference TRBV7-9 and TRBJ1-6): DTGVSQNPRHKITKRGQNVTFRCDPISEHNRLYWYRQTLGQGPEFLTYFQNEAQLEKSRLLSDRFSAERPKGSFSTLEIQRTEQGDSAMYLCASSSPGRPNSPLHFGNGTRLTVT.

The chain combines TRBV19 with TRBJ1-1; tentatively, D is TRBD1 (5 bases). Germline-derived CDR1 and CDR2 are LNHDA and SQIVND (reference sequence). The CDR3 loop spans 14 amino acids. Trimming took 5 bases from V and 4 from J, leaving 14 bases between them. The CDR3 nucleotides read TGTGCCAGTAGTGCCTCGCCGGGGGTCACTGAAGCTTTCTTT. Protein product: CASSASPGVTEAFF. The full variable domain, rest sourced from reference TRBV19 and TRBJ1-1, is DGGITQSPKYLFRKEGQNVTLSCEQNLNHDAMYWYRQDPGQGLRLIYYSQIVNDFQKGDIAEGYSVSREKKESFPLTVTSAQKNPTAFYLCASSASPGVTEAFFGQGTRLTVV.

The V and J genes are TRBV19 and TRBJ2-1; no definite D call. V lost 10 bases, J lost 3 bases, and 16 bases lay in between. The CDR3 totals 14 residues. Germline CDR1 is LNHDA and CDR2 is SQIVND (reference sequence). CDR3 amino acids: CATRKDGLYNEQFF. The CDR3 coding sequence is TGTGCCACCCGAAAGGACGGCCTCTACAATGAGCAGTTCTTC.

The gene calls are TRBV10-3 and TRBJ2-7; D is unresolved. The CDR3 runs 14 residues. Germline-derived CDR1 and CDR2 are ENHRY and SYGVKD. The ends were cut back, 0 bases at V and 2 bases at J, with 8 bases in the middle. The CDR3 loop reads CAISESMQPYEQYF. CDR3 nucleotide sequence: TGTGCCATCAGTGAGTCGATGCAACCCTACGAGCAGTACTTC.

The V gene is TRBV11-2, the J gene TRBJ2-1, with 8 bases identical to TRBD2. The CDR3 runs to 16 residues. The V gene end was trimmed by 7 bases and the J gene end by 9 bases; junction bases not matched to a gene: 17. Germline V gene lookup returns CDR1 SGHAT and CDR2 FQNNGV. Here the CDR3 DNA reads TGTGCCAGCACCCAGGGGTTAGCGGGAAGCCCCACTGAGCAGTTCTTC. It encodes CASTQGLAGSPTEQFF.

There are a few counts of this clonotype. The chain employs TRBV27 and TRBJ2-7; D not certain. Trimming stripped 5 bases from V and 0 bases from J, with 11 bases between. The CDR3 covers 14 residues. Germline CDR1 is MNHEY and CDR2 is SMNVEV (reference sequence). CDR3 sequence: CASSLHGGSYEQYF. For the CDR3, the DNA is TGTGCCAGCAGTCTGCACGGTGGCTCCTACGAGCAGTACTTC.

The chain has TRBV7-8 and TRBJ2-1; 9 nucleotides align to TRBD1. Germline CDR1 SGHVS, CDR2 FQNEAQ. The CDR3 runs 15 residues. The V and J ends lost 3 bases and 9 bases, in that order; junction bases with no gene match: 9. CDR3 loop: CASSLSGTGWGEQFF. The CDR3 region has the DNA TGTGCCAGCAGCTTGTCCGGGACAGGGTGGGGTGAGCAGTTCTTC.

The rearrangement uses TRBV7-2 and TRBJ2-1; 12 bases match TRBD2. J lost 0 bases, V lost 6 bases, and 6 bases had no gene match. Germline V gene lookup returns CDR1 SGHTA and CDR2 FQGNSA. CDR3 length: 17 residues. The CDR3 sequence: CASRETSGSPSYNEQFF. CDR3 DNA sequence: TGTGCCAGCAGGGAGACTAGCGGGAGCCCCTCCTACAATGAGCAGTTCTTC.

This clonotype has ten or more counts. This sequence joins TRBV7-2 and TRBJ1-2; D not resolved. The CDR3 contains 13 residues. Per germline, CDR1 SGHTA and CDR2 FQGNSA. V lost 4 bases and J 5 bases, leaving 11 bases between the germline ends. CDR3 DNA: TGTGCCAGCAGCTCACAGATATCTTATGGCTACACCTTC. Its translation: CASSSQISYGYTF.